What follows are 15 T cell receptor beta chains derived from one specimen sequenced in a study of PD-1 blockade in classical Hodgkin lymphoma. Patients all relapsed after autologous stem cell transplantation, and there was variation in brentuximab vedotin exposure. This table comes from immunoSEQ multiplex PCR, and its TCRdb copy is limited to in-frame clones, with some not included. The sample comprises tens of thousands of clones, roughly four fifths of which are singletons, and approximately 25% rests with the top ten. Sample: peripheral blood mononuclear cells (PBMCs), taken before the second cycle of nivolumab. These receptors were obtained from a human donor with classical Hodgkin lymphoma.

The count of this clone is one. V is TRBV18 and J is TRBJ2-1; D not certain. Germline V lookup: CDR1 KGHSH, CDR2 LQKENI. Trimming took off 2 bases at V and 6 bases at J, with 11 bases between the two ends. The CDR3 consists of 14 residues. The CDR3 region is CASSPTSGFNEQFF. DNA of the CDR3: TGTGCCAGCTCACCAACCTCCGGCTTCAATGAGCAGTTCTTC. The full variable domain, with the rest looked up from reference TRBV18 and TRBJ2-1, is NAGVMQNPRHLVRRRGQEARLRCSPMKGHSHVYWYRQLPEEGLKFMVYLQKENIIDESGMPKERFSAEFPKEGPSILRIQQVVRGDSAAYFCASSPTSGFNEQFFGPGTRLTVL.

CDR3 in amino acids: CASSFRDFLGETQYF. In nucleotides, the CDR3 is TGTGCCAGCAGCTTTAGGGACTTCCTGGGAGAGACCCAGTACTTC. This chain connects TRBV5-4 to TRBJ2-5, with a weak D call TRBD2 (6 bases). This CDR3 is built from 15 residues. V lost 2 bases to trimming and J lost 4 bases, with 15 bases between them. CDR1 and CDR2 (germline): SGHNT, YYREEE (reference sequence).

The rearrangement uses TRBV28 and TRBJ2-1; either TRBD1 or TRBD2 may fit D (7 bases each). The CDR3 sequence is 15 residues long. Germline V CDR1 and CDR2: MDHEN, SYDVKM. V was clipped by 6 bases and J by 4 bases, with 16 bases between them. The CDR3 bases are TGTGCCAGCAGGGCAGGGGGGGGTACGTACAATGAGCAGTTCTTC. This translates into CASRAGGGTYNEQFF.

V and J are TRBV9 and TRBJ2-3; D gene uncertain. This CDR3 has 12 amino acids. Germline V gene lookup returns CDR1 SGDLS and CDR2 YYNGEE. The V and J ends lost 3 bases and 2 bases respectively, with 4 bases between them. The CDR3 DNA reads TGTGCCAGCAGCGGAACCACAGATACGCAGTATTTT. Protein sequence: CASSGTTDTQYF.

The J gene is TRBJ2-3, the V gene TRBV7-6, with 9 bases identical to TRBD2. Trimming at V came to 1 base and at J to 6 bases, leaving 11 bases not matched to a gene. The V gene's germline CDR1 is SGHVS and CDR2 FNYEAQ. The CDR3 is 17 amino acids. The CDR3 region has the DNA TGTGCCAGCAGCTTAGGGCCTTTAGCGGGAGCGTTGGATACGCAGTATTTT. Translating it yields CASSLGPLAGALDTQYF.

V and J are TRBV6-1 and TRBJ1-4, with 7 bases that match TRBD1. V was pared by 6 bases and J by 6 bases, with 7 bases of the junction left unmatched. Germline values: CDR1 MNHNS, CDR2 SASEGT. The CDR3 length is 14 residues. The CDR3 loop reads CASRSLGGDEKLFF. CDR3 DNA sequence: TGTGCCAGCAGAAGCCTAGGGGGCGATGAAAAACTGTTTTTT.

V gene TRBV7-6 combines with J gene TRBJ2-5; no clear D. The CDR3 totals 15 residues. Germline lookup yields CDR1 SGHVS and CDR2 FNYEAQ. Between the trimmed V and J ends, which lost 4 bases and 7 bases, there was a span of 19 bases. This CDR3 is CASSSLALGFGTQYF. In nucleotides, the CDR3 is TGTGCCAGCAGCTCACTGGCCCTTGGGTTTGGGACCCAGTACTTC.

This chain joins TRBV13 and TRBJ2-2; the D is unclear. Per germline, CDR1 PRHDT and CDR2 FYEKMQ (reference sequence). Trimming cost V 5 bases and J 3 bases, with 7 bases left between them. CDR3 size: 13 residues. The CDR3 loop is CASSNQYTGELFF. The CDR3 region has the DNA TGTGCCAGCAGCAATCAATACACCGGGGAGCTGTTTTTT.

The chain combines TRBV19 with TRBJ2-7; D perhaps matches TRBD2 (5 bases). The V and J ends lost 6 bases and 5 bases respectively, with 14 bases between them. The CDR3 runs to 13 residues. Germline CDR1 and CDR2: LNHDA and SQIVND (reference sequence). Here the CDR3 DNA reads TGTGCCAGTAGGAACGAGCTGCGGGACGAGCAGTACTTC. Residues: CASRNELRDEQYF.

CDR3 in DNA: TGTGCCAGCAGCCAAGATTACACCAGACCGGACAGCTCTGGAAACACCATATATTTT. The encoded protein is CASSQDYTRPDSSGNTIYF. The gene calls are TRBV4-2 and TRBJ1-3; a weak D match, TRBD1 (6 bases). The CDR3 covers 19 residues. Germline V gene sequence: CDR1 LGHNA, CDR2 YNFKEQ. Trimming took 0 bases from V and 0 from J, leaving 18 bases between them.

The chain is built from TRBV19 and TRBJ2-3; 7 bases match TRBD2. The J segment lost 3 bases and the V segment lost 3 bases, leaving 6 bases of the junction unmatched. Germline CDR1 reads LNHDA; CDR2 reads SQIVND (reference sequence). This CDR3 comprises 15 residues. The CDR3 region is CASSIGGIGTDTQYF. The CDR3 DNA reads TGTGCCAGTAGTATCGGGGGGATAGGGACAGATACGCAGTATTTT.

This clone was picked up one time. CDR3 in amino acids: CASSDWAPNTEAFF. CDR3 nucleotides: TGTGCCAGCAGTGATTGGGCGCCGAACACTGAAGCTTTCTTT. The chain employs TRBV6-1 and TRBJ1-1; D is unresolved. There are 14 residues in the CDR3. V lost 3 bases, J lost 1 base, and 9 bases lay in between. The germline V gene encodes CDR1 MNHNS and CDR2 SASEGT.

The chain couples TRBV2 to TRBJ2-7; no definite D call. Germline V gene data show CDR1 as SNHLY and CDR2 as FYNNEI. This CDR3 comprises 14 residues. Trimming removed 4 bases from V and 0 bases from J, with 10 bases in between. In DNA, the CDR3 is TGTGCCAGCAGTGGAACAGACTTCTCCTACGAGCAGTACTTC. Protein sequence: CASSGTDFSYEQYF.

This clone occurred once. The rearrangement uses TRBV7-9 and TRBJ2-1; D may be TRBD1 or TRBD2 (5 bases each). This CDR3 comprises 16 residues. Germline V CDR1 and CDR2: SEHNR, FQNEAQ (reference sequence). Between the trimmed V and J ends, which lost 1 base and 6 bases, there was a span of 16 bases. The CDR3 protein is CASSLVGTGPFNEQFF. DNA of the CDR3: TGTGCCAGCAGCTTAGTCGGGACCGGTCCCTTCAATGAGCAGTTCTTC.

This clone has a single count. This rearrangement joins TRBV6-6 to TRBJ2-3, with D unresolved. The CDR3 covers 12 residues. Germline V gene data show CDR1 as MNHNY and CDR2 as SVGAGI (reference sequence). Trimming stripped 7 bases from V and 6 bases from J, with 11 bases between. The CDR3 sequence is CASTKNPDTQYF. CDR3 coding DNA: TGTGCCAGCACCAAGAACCCTGATACGCAGTATTTT.